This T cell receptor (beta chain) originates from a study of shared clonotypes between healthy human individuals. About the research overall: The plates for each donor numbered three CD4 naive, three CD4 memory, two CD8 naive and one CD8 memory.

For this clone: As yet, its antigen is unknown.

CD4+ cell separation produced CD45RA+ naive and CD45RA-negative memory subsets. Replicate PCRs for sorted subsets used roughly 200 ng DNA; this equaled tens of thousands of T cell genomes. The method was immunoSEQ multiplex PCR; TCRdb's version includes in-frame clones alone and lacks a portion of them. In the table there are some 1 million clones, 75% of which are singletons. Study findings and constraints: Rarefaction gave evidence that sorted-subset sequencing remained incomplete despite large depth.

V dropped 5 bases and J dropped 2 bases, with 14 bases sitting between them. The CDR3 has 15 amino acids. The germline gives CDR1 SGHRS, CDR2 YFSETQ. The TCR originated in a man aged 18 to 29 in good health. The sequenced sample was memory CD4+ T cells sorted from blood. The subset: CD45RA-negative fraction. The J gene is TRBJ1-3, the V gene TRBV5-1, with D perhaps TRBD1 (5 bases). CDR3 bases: TGCGCCAGCAGAAGCTCGAGGGGTACTGGAAACACCATATATTTT. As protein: CASRSSRGTGNTIYF.